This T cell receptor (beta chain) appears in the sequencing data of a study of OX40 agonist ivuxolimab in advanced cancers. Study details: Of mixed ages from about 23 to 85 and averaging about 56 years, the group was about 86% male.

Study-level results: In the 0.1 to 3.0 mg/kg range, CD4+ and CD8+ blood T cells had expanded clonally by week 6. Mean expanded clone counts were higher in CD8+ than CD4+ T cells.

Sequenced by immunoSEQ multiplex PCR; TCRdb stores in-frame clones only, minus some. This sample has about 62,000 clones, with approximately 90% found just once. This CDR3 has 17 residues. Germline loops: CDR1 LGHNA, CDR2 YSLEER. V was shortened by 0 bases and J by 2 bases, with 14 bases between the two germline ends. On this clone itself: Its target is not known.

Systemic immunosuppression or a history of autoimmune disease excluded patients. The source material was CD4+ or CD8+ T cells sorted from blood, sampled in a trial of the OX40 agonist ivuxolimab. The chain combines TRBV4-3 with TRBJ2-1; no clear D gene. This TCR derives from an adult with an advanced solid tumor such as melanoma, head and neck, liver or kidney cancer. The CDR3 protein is CASSQDRINLAYNEQFF. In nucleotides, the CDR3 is TGCGCCAGCAGCCAAGATAGGATTAACTTGGCCTACAATGAGCAGTTCTTC.